The 21 T cell receptor beta chains below were found in one sample sequenced in a study of shared clonotypes between healthy human individuals. Generated by immunoSEQ multiplex PCR, the TCRdb table keeps only in-frame clones and is missing some. Among under 1,900,000 clones, approximately 98.5% were seen once, and the ten largest hold about 0.35%. Material: naive CD4+ T cells sorted from blood. Specified subset: CD45RA+ positively selected. These receptors all stem from a man younger than 45 in good health.

The chain couples TRBV19 to TRBJ1-4, with D possibly being TRBD1 (5 bases). Germline CDR1 LNHDA, CDR2 SQIVND (reference sequence). With 10 bases removed from V and 5 bases from J, the gap between germline ends came to 20 bases. The CDR3 contains 15 residues. The CDR3 sequence is CATAKGGAGNEKLFF. The CDR3 DNA is TGTGCCACCGCCAAGGGTGGGGCGGGGAATGAAAAACTGTTTTTT. The full variable domain, completed using reference TRBV19 and TRBJ1-4, is DGGITQSPKYLFRKEGQNVTLSCEQNLNHDAMYWYRQDPGQGLRLIYYSQIVNDFQKGDIAEGYSVSREKKESFPLTVTSAQKNPTAFYLCATAKGGAGNEKLFFGSGTQLSVL.

This chain joins TRBV5-5 and TRBJ2-1; a weak D match, TRBD2 (6 bases). The CDR3 length is 16 residues. Germline assignment: CDR1 SGHKS and CDR2 YYEKEE (reference sequence). With 0 bases removed from V and 7 bases from J, the gap between germline ends came to 17 bases. The CDR3 loop is CASSLGLGGPGNEQFF. CDR3 bases: TGTGCCAGCAGCTTGGGCCTGGGAGGACCGGGAAATGAGCAGTTCTTC. Combining the CDR3 with reference TRBV5-5 and TRBJ2-1 gives the whole variable domain DAGVTQSPTHLIKTRGQQVTLRCSPISGHKSVSWYQQVLGQGPQFIFQYYEKEERGRGNFPDRFSARQFPNYSSELNVNALLLGDSALYLCASSLGLGGPGNEQFFGPGTRLTVL.

This chain joins TRBV7-9 and TRBJ2-7; 10 positions agree with TRBD1. Germline CDR1 reads SEHNR; CDR2 reads FQNEAQ (reference sequence). V lost 4 bases to trimming and J lost 3 bases; unmatched junction nucleotides: 3. The CDR3 totals 14 residues. CDR3 DNA sequence: TGTGCCAGCAGCTCCAGGACAGGGGGCTACGAGCAGTACTTC. It translates to CASSSRTGGYEQYF.

Turning to this clone: Other DNA sequences in the sample encode the same CDR3. The chain recombines TRBV7-2 with TRBJ2-5; D remains ambiguous. Germline V gene lookup returns CDR1 SGHTA and CDR2 FQGNSA. Trimming removed 2 bases from V and 1 base from J, with 5 bases in between. The CDR3 contains 13 residues. The CDR3 spells CASSLLVQETQYF. CDR3 sequence (DNA): TGTGCCAGCAGCTTACTAGTCCAAGAGACCCAGTACTTC.

The chain combines TRBV9 with TRBJ1-1; D remains unclear. Trimming left V 4 bases short and J 1 base short, with 11 bases between. CDR1 is SGDLS and CDR2 is YYNGEE in the germline V gene. The CDR3 is 14 amino acids. CDR3 sequence: CASSPTTANTEAFF. The CDR3 DNA reads as TGTGCCAGCAGCCCGACCACAGCGAACACTGAAGCTTTCTTT.

The chain recombines TRBV7-2 with TRBJ2-7; TRBD1 agrees at 7 bases. From germline, CDR1 is SGHTA and CDR2 FQGNSA. J lost 9 bases, V lost 5 bases, and 7 bases had no gene match. The CDR3 sequence is 12 residues long. The chain's CDR3 is CASSRRQGGQYF. The DNA for the CDR3 is TGTGCCAGCAGCAGACGACAGGGCGGGCAGTACTTC.

The CDR3 is CASSGGSGTGRVDHGYTF. CDR3 sequence (DNA): TGTGCCAGCAGCGGTGGGTCCGGGACAGGGCGAGTGGACCATGGCTACACCTTC. The rearrangement links TRBV5-4 to TRBJ1-2; 9 nucleotides align to TRBD1. The V gene end was trimmed by 4 bases and the J gene end by 6 bases; junction bases not matched to a gene: 19. CDR1 and CDR2 (germline): SGHNT, YYREEE (reference sequence). The CDR3 length is 18 residues.

The chain couples TRBV5-4 to TRBJ2-4; 7 positions agree with TRBD1. The CDR3 is 15 residues long. The V gene's germline CDR1 is SGHNT and CDR2 YYREEE (reference sequence). V shed 0 bases and J 1 base; nucleotides not matched to a gene: 1. The CDR3 DNA reads TGTGCCAGCAGCTTGGAGGGGGCCGCCAAAAACATTCAGTACTTC. Amino acid sequence: CASSLEGAAKNIQYF.

In the case of this clone: At the DNA level, this CDR3 is encoded by other sequences in the same sample as well. The rearrangement links TRBV5-1 to TRBJ2-3, with D uncertain. In germline, CDR1 is SGHRS, CDR2 YFSETQ. Trimming cost V 7 bases and J 0 bases, with 6 bases left between them. The CDR3 is made up of 12 amino acids. CDR3 sequence (DNA): TGCGCCAGCGGCCCTAGCACAGATACGCAGTATTTT. It is translated as CASGPSTDTQYF.

DNA of the CDR3: TGCAGCGCGGCGGGACAGTACACCTACGAGCAGTACTTC. Translation: CSAAGQYTYEQYF. This chain connects TRBV29-1 to TRBJ2-7; D perhaps matches TRBD1 (7 bases). V dropped 7 bases and J dropped 2 bases, with 15 bases sitting between them. The germline V gene has CDR1 SQVTM and CDR2 ANQGSEA. The CDR3 sequence is 13 residues long.

Concerning this clone itself: Other nucleotide sequences in the sample specify the same CDR3. This chain connects TRBV9 to TRBJ2-5; a possible D gene is TRBD1 (6 bases). The CDR3 consists of 13 residues. The V end was cut by 1 base, the J end by 5 bases, with 9 bases between. Germline assignment: CDR1 SGDLS and CDR2 YYNGEE. CDR3 amino acids: CASSVSRGETQYF. The CDR3 region has the DNA TGTGCCAGCAGCGTATCAAGGGGGGAGACCCAGTACTTC.

The chain combines TRBV11-2 with TRBJ1-1; D possibly corresponds to TRBD1 (6 bases). The CDR3 consists of 15 residues. Germline values: CDR1 SGHAT, CDR2 FQNNGV. Trimming pared 5 bases from V and 2 bases from J, leaving 15 bases between. In nucleotides, the CDR3 is TGTGCCAGCAGCCCTGGGACGGGACACAACACTGAAGCTTTCTTT. As protein: CASSPGTGHNTEAFF.

The CDR3 nucleotides are TGCAGCGTGGGGTCTTTAGGCTACACCTTC. Translated: CSVGSLGYTF. The chain recombines TRBV29-1 with TRBJ1-2; D unclear. Germline loops: CDR1 SQVTM, CDR2 ANQGSEA. CDR3 size: 10 residues. Trimming took 6 bases from V and 8 from J, leaving 10 bases between them.

This clone was seen just once. The gene calls are TRBV2 and TRBJ1-5, with D maybe TRBD1 (6 bases). V was clipped by 1 base and J by 5 bases, with 12 bases between them. In germline, CDR1 is SNHLY, CDR2 FYNNEI. The CDR3 runs 15 residues. CDR3 sequence (DNA): TGTGCCAGCAGTGAAGGGGGGGCGCGGGATCAGCCCCAGCATTTT. Its translation: CASSEGGARDQPQHF.

Concerning this clone: Different DNA sequences within this sample yield the same CDR3. V and J are TRBV5-6 and TRBJ2-7, with D uncertain. There are 13 residues in the CDR3. V was trimmed by 2 bases and J by 2 bases, leaving 8 bases between them. The V gene's germline CDR1 is SGHDT and CDR2 YYEEEE. The CDR3 nucleotides read TGTGCCAGCAGCTTTAAGGGAACCTACGAGCAGTACTTC. Protein product: CASSFKGTYEQYF.

The chain is built from TRBV11-2 and TRBJ1-1; perhaps TRBD1 as D (6 bases). Trimming shortened V by 1 base and J by 7 bases, and 28 bases separated the two germline ends. The CDR3 is 19 residues long. Germline V lookup: CDR1 SGHAT, CDR2 FQNNGV. The chain's CDR3 is CASSLVPPFRGRGSSEAFF. The CDR3 bases are TGTGCCAGCAGCTTAGTGCCCCCTTTTCGGGGAAGGGGGTCAAGTGAAGCTTTCTTT.

Details on this clone: The same CDR3 also results from other DNA sequences found in this sample. The chain joins TRBV18 to TRBJ1-5; a possible D gene is TRBD1 (5 bases). The germline V and J ends were trimmed by 6 bases and 5 bases, with 17 bases remaining between them. Germline lookup yields CDR1 KGHSH and CDR2 LQKENI. The CDR3 has 15 residues. This CDR3 is CASSPRGRDDQPQHF. The CDR3 coding sequence is TGTGCCAGCTCCCCTAGAGGTAGGGACGATCAGCCCCAGCATTTT.

V usage is TRBV28 and J usage is TRBJ2-7; 9 bases line up with TRBD1. V shed 2 bases and J 6 bases; nucleotides not matched to a gene: 8. This CDR3 has 15 residues. Germline CDR1 MDHEN, CDR2 SYDVKM. The CDR3 DNA follows: TGTGCCAGCAGTTTAAGGGGACAGGGCTCCCCCGAGCAGTACTTC. Translation: CASSLRGQGSPEQYF.

V and J are TRBV18 and TRBJ2-1; 7 positions match TRBD2. J was trimmed by 13 bases and V by 2 bases; bases with no gene match: 11. The CDR3 is 14 amino acids. Germline lookup yields CDR1 KGHSH and CDR2 LQKENI. This chain's CDR3 is CASSPGSGGEGQFF. The CDR3 DNA sequence: TGTGCCAGCTCACCAGGTTCGGGAGGAGAGGGACAGTTCTTC.

This sequence joins TRBV5-1 and TRBJ1-2; D gene ambiguous. The CDR3 consists of 14 residues. The V gene's germline CDR1 is SGHRS and CDR2 YFSETQ. V lost 1 base to trimming and J lost 4 bases, with 11 bases between them. The CDR3 coding sequence is TGCGCCAGCAGCTTGTCCGGGGAGAGCTATGGCTACACCTTC. Its translation: CASSLSGESYGYTF.

The rearrangement links TRBV29-1 to TRBJ2-7; D might be TRBD1 (6 bases). Trimming took 6 bases from V and 0 from J, leaving 12 bases between them. The germline CDR1 and CDR2 sequences are SQVTM and ANQGSEA. This CDR3 has 13 amino acids. Here the CDR3 reads CSVRTVSSYEQYF. The CDR3 DNA reads TGCAGCGTAAGGACAGTTAGCTCCTACGAGCAGTACTTC.